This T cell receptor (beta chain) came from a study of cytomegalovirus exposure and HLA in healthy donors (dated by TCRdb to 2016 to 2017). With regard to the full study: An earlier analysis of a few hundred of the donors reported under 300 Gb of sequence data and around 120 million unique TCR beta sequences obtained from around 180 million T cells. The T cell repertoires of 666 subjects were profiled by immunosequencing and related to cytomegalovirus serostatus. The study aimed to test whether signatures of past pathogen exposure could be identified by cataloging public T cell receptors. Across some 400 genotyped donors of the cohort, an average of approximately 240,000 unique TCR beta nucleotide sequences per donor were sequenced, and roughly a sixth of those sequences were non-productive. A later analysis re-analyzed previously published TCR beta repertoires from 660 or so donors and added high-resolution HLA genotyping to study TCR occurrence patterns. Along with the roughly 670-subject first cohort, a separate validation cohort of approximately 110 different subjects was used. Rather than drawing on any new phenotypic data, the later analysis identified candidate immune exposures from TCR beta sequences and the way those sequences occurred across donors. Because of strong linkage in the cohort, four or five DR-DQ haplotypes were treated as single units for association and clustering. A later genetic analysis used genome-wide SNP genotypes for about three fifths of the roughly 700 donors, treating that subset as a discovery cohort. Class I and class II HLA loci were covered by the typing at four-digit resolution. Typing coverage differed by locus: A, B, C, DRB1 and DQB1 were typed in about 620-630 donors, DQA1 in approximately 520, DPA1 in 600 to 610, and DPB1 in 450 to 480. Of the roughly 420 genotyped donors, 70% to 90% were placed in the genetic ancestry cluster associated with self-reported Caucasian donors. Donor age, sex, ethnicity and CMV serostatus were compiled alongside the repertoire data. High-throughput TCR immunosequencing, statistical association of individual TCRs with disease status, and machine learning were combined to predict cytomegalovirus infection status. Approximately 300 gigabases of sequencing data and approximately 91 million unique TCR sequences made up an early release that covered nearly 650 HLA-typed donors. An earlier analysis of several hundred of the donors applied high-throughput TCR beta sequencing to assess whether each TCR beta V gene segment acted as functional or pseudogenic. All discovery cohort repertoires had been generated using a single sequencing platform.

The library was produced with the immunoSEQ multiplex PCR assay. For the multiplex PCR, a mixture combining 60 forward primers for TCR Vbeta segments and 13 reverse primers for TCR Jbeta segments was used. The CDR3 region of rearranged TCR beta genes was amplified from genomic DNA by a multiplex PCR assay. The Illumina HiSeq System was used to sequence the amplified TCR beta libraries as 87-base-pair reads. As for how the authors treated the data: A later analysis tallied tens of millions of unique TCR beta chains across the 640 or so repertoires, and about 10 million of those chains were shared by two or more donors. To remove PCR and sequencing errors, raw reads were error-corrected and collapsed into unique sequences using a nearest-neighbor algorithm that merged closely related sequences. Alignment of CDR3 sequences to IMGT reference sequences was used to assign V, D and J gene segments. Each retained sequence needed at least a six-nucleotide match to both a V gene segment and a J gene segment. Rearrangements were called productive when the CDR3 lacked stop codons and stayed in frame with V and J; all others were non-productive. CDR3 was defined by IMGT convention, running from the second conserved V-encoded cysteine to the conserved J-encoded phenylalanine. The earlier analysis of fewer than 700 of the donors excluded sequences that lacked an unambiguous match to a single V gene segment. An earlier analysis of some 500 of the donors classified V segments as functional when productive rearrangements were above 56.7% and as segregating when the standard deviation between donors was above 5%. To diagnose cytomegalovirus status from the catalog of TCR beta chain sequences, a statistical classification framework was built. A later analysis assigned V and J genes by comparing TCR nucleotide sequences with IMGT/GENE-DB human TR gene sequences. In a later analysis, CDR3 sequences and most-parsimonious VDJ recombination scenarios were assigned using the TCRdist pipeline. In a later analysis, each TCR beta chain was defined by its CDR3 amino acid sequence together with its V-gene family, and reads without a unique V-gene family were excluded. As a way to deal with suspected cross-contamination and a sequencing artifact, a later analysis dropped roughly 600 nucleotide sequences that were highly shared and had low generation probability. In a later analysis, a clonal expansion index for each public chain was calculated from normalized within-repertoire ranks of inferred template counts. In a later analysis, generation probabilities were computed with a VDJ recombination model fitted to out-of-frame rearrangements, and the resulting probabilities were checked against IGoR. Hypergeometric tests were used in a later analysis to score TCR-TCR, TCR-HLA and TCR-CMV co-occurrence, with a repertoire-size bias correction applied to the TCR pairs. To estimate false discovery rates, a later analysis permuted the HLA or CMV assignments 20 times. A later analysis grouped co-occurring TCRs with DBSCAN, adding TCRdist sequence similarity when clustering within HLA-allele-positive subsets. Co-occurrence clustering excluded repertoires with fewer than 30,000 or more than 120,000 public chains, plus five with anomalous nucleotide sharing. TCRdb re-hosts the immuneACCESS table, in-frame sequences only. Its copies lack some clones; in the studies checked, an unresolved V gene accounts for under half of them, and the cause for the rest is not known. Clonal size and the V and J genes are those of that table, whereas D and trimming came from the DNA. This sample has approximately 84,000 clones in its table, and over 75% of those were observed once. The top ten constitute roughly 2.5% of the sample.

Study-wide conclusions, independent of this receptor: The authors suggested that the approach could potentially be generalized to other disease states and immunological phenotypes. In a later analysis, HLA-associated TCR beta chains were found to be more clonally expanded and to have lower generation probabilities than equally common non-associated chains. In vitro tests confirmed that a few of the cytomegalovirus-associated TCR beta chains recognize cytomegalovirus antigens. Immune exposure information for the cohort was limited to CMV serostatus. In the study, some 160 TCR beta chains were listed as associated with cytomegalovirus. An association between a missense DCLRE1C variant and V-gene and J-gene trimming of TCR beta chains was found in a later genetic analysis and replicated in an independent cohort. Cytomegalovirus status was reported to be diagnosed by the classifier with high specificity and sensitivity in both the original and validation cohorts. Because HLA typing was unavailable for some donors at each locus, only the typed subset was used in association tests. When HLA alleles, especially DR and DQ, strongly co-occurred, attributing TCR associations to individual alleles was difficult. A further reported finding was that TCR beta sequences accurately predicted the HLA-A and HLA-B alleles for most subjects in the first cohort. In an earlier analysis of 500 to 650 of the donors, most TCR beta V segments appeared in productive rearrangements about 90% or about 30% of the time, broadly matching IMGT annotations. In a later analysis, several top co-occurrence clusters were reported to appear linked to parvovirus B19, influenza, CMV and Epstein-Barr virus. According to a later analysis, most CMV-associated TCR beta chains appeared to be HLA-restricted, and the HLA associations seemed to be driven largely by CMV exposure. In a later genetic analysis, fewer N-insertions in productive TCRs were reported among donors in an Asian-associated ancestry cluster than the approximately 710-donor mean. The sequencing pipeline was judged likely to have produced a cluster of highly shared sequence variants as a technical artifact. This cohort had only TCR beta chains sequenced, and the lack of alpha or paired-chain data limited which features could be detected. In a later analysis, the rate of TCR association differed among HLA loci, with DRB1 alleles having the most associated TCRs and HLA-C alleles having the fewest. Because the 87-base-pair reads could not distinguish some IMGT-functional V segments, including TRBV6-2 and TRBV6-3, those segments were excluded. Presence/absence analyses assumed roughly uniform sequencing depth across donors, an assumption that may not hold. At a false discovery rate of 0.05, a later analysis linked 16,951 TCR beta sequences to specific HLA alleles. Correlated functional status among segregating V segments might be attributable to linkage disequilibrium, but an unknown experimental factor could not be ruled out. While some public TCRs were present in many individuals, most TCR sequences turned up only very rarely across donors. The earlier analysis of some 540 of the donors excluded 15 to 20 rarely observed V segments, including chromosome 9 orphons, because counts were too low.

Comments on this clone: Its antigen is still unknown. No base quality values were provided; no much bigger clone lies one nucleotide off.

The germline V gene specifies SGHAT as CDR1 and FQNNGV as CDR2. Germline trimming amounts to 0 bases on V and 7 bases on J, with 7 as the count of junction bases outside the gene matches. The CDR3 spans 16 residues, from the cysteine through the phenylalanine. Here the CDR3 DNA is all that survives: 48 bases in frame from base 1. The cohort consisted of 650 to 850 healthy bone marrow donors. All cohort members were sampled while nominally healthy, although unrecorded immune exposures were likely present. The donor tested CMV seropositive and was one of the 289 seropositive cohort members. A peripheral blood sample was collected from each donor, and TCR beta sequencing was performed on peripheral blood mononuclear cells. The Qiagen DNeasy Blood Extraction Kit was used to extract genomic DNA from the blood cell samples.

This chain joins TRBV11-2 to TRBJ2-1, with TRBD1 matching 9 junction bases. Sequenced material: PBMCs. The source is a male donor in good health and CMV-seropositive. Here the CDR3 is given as CASSLDIGQGRNEQFF. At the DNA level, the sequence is TGTGCCAGCAGCTTAGATATCGGACAGGGGAGAAATGAGCAGTTCTTC.